Listed below are T cell receptor beta chains from one sample, sequenced in a study of siplizumab effects on memory and regulatory T cells. Clones were sequenced by immunoSEQ multiplex PCR, and TCRdb holds only the in-frame ones, with some missing. The sample includes over 60,000 clones, 91% of them seen just once. Sequencing used CD8+ T cells sorted from blood. These receptors originate from a human donor in good health. The CDR3 runs from the conserved cysteine through the conserved F or W. Fields, in order: D gene, clone size, J gene, V gene, CDR3 DNA, CDR3 protein. A D gene is named only where the DNA matches it firmly. Clone sizes are given selectively: once, few, many, or a class where the clone is expanded.

NA	NA	TRBJ2-1	TRBV27	TGTGCCAGCAGTGGAGAAGTCGGAGCGGCAACCTACAATGAGCAGTTCTTC	CASSGEVGAATYNEQFF
NA	NA	TRBJ1-1	TRBV29-1	TGCAGCTCCGAATCTTGGGGGGCGAACACTGAAGCTTTCTTT	CSSESWGANTEAFF
TRBD1	NA	TRBJ1-2	TRBV28	TGTGCCAGCAGTTTACGACAGGGCGGCTACACCTTC	CASSLRQGGYTF
NA	NA	TRBJ2-7	TRBV9	TGTGCCAGCAGCGTAGGGACTCCTAGCTCCTACGAGCAGTACTTC	CASSVGTPSSYEQYF
TRBD2	NA	TRBJ2-1	TRBV27	TGTGCCAGCAGTTTGGGGACTAGCGGCGAGAATGAGCAGTTCTTC	CASSLGTSGENEQFF
NA	NA	TRBJ1-2	TRBV6-1	TGTGCCAGCAAATTGGGGGCGCGTGGCTACACCTTC	CASKLGARGYTF
TRBD2	NA	TRBJ2-1	TRBV2	TGTGCCAGCAGTTCCCTAGCGGGGGGCCTCAATGAGCAGTTCTTC	CASSSLAGGLNEQFF
NA	few	TRBJ1-2	TRBV19	TGTGCCAGTAGTATTCAGGGACACAACTATGGCTACACCTTC	CASSIQGHNYGYTF
TRBD2	few	TRBJ2-7	TRBV2	TGTGCCAGCATCCTTACTAGCGGTTCCTACGAGCAGTACTTC	CASILTSGSYEQYF
TRBD2	NA	TRBJ2-1	TRBV19	TGTGCCAGTAGTATACTAGCGGGACTACGCAATGAGCAGTTCTTC	CASSILAGLRNEQFF
TRBD2	NA	TRBJ2-5	TRBV14	TGTGCCAGCAGCCCCCTAGCGGGAATCACCCAAGAGACCCAGTACTTC	CASSPLAGITQETQYF
TRBD2	once	TRBJ2-1	TRBV6-1	TGTGCCAGCAGCCCGCGGGGGGATGAGCAGTTCTTC	CASSPRGDEQFF
NA	few	TRBJ1-3	TRBV9	TGTGCCAGCAGCCCAAGTGACAGCCACTATTCTGGAAACACCATATATTTT	CASSPSDSHYSGNTIYF
TRBD2	NA	TRBJ2-3	TRBV18	TGTGCCAGCTCACCCGGAGCGGGAGGGATCGGAGATACGCAGTATTTT	CASSPGAGGIGDTQYF
TRBD1	NA	TRBJ1-1	TRBV4-1	TGCGCCAGCAGCCAAATCACAGGGGTTGCCACTGAAGCTTTCTTT	CASSQITGVATEAFF
NA	NA	TRBJ2-7	TRBV7-9	TGTGCCAGCAGCTTAGCGCCGGCGAGCTCCTACGAGCAGTACTTC	CASSLAPASSYEQYF
NA	NA	TRBJ2-7	TRBV5-1	TGCGCCAGCAGCTTGGTCGGCAACTCCTACGAGCAGTACTTC	CASSLVGNSYEQYF
NA	NA	TRBJ1-2	TRBV25-1	TGTGCCAGCAATGGGTGGGGCTATGGCTACACCTTC	CASNGWGYGYTF
TRBD2	NA	TRBJ2-7	TRBV4-1	TGCGCCAGCAGCCAAGATATGGGAGGGATTGGCGAGCAGTACTTC	CASSQDMGGIGEQYF
TRBD1	NA	TRBJ2-1	TRBV12-5	TGTGCTAGTGGTCCCTACGGGACAGGGGGATTCAATGAGCAGTTCTTC	CASGPYGTGGFNEQFF
NA	NA	TRBJ2-7	TRBV7-9	TGTGCCAGCAGCTTAGGGAACCAGGGGTTGCACGAGCAGTACTTC	CASSLGNQGLHEQYF
NA	NA	TRBJ1-3	TRBV4-1	TGCGCCAGCAGCCAGACCCCGGGGGGAGCGGGGGGAAACACCATATATTTT	CASSQTPGGAGGNTIYF
NA	NA	TRBJ2-2	TRBV15	TGTGCCACCAGCAGGCCCCCTGGGAGGACCGGGGAGCTGTTTTTT	CATSRPPGRTGELFF
TRBD2	NA	TRBJ2-1	TRBV6-4	TGTGCCAGCAGTGACTCCCCGGGGGGGCTAAACAATGAGCAGTTCTTC	CASSDSPGGLNNEQFF
NA	NA	TRBJ2-2	TRBV4-1	TGCGCCAGCAGCCAAGCTTCGACCGGCACCGGGGAGCTGTTTTTT	CASSQASTGTGELFF
NA	NA	TRBJ1-1	TRBV7-9	TGTGCCAGCAGCCCCCATGTCCCGGATTCCACTGAAGCTTTCTTT	CASSPHVPDSTEAFF
NA	NA	TRBJ2-7	TRBV7-9	TGTGCCAGCAGCTTCGTCGGACCGTCCTACGAGCAGTACTTC	CASSFVGPSYEQYF
TRBD1	NA	TRBJ2-3	TRBV7-9	TGTGCCAGCAGCTTAGTCGGGACAGGGCAGACAGATACGCAGTATTTT	CASSLVGTGQTDTQYF
TRBD1	NA	TRBJ2-7	TRBV5-4	TGTGCCAGCAGCCTAGGGACAGGAAGCGAGCAGTACTTC	CASSLGTGSEQYF
TRBD2	NA	TRBJ2-7	TRBV12-5	TGTGCTAGTGGTTTTTACACTGGGGCTACTAGCGGGTCCTACGAGCAGTACTTC	CASGFYTGATSGSYEQYF
TRBD1	NA	TRBJ2-7	TRBV11-2	TGTGCCAGCAGCTTAAGTCTAGTACAGGGGTTCGACGAGCAGTACTTC	CASSLSLVQGFDEQYF
NA	once	TRBJ1-2	TRBV13	TGTGCCTCCCCCCGGCCGTCAAACTATGGCTACACCTTC	CASPRPSNYGYTF
NA	few	TRBJ1-5	TRBV2	TGTGCCAGCAGTGAAGGGGGCCAACCCCAGCATTTT	CASSEGGQPQHF
TRBD1	NA	TRBJ2-3	TRBV2	TGTGCCAGCAGGGGACAGGGCGGGAGCACAGATACGCAGTATTTT	CASRGQGGSTDTQYF
NA	NA	TRBJ2-2	TRBV7-9	TGTGCCAGCAGCTTATCGGCGTACGCGAACACCGGGGAGCTGTTTTTT	CASSLSAYANTGELFF
NA	once	TRBJ1-4	TRBV30	TGTGCCTGGAGCGCATGGGGATCTGAAAAACTGTTTTTT	CAWSAWGSEKLFF
NA	NA	TRBJ2-5	TRBV7-2	TGTGCCAGCAGCTCCGGGGACCACCTTCCGGAGACCCAGTACTTC	CASSSGDHLPETQYF
TRBD1	NA	TRBJ1-3	TRBV28	TGTGCCAGCAGACAGGGACAGGGGATTGAGAACACCATATATTTT	CASRQGQGIENTIYF
TRBD2	NA	TRBJ2-1	TRBV29-1	TGCAGCGTTGGGGAGGGCTACAATGAGCAGTTCTTC	CSVGEGYNEQFF
TRBD2	NA	TRBJ2-7	TRBV10-3	TGTGCCATCAGGGGGCGGGAGGAGCAGTACTTC	CAIRGREEQYF
NA	NA	TRBJ1-2	TRBV5-6	TGTGCCAGCAGCAAGGAGACACCTAACTATGGCTACACCTTC	CASSKETPNYGYTF
NA	NA	TRBJ1-5	TRBV6-1	TGTGCCAGCAGCGAACCGGGGGCAAGCAATCAGCCCCAGCATTTT	CASSEPGASNQPQHF
NA	NA	TRBJ1-1	TRBV7-9	TGTGCCAGCAGCTTAGCGCAAGGGGAGGGCACTGAAGCTTTCTTT	CASSLAQGEGTEAFF
NA	NA	TRBJ1-1	TRBV7-9	TGTGCCAGCAGCTTGGCCACGGTGGTTAGCACTGAAGCTTTCTTT	CASSLATVVSTEAFF
NA	NA	TRBJ2-1	TRBV27	TGTGCCAGCAGCATGACTAACCCCTTTTACAATGAGCAGTTCTTC	CASSMTNPFYNEQFF
TRBD1	NA	TRBJ1-5	TRBV6-5	TGTGCCAGCAGTCCCGGGACAGGGAGCAGTCAGCCCCAGCATTTT	CASSPGTGSSQPQHF